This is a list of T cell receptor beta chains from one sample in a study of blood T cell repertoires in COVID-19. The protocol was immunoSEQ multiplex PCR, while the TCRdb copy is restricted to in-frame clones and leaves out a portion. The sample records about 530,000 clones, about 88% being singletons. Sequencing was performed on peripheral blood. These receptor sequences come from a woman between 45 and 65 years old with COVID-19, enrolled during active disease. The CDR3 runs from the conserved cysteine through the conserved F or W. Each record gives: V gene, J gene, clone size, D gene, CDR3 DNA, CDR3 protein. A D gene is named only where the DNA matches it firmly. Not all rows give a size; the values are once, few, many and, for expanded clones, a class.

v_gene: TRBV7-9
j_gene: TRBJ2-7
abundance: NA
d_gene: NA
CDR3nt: TGTGCCAGCAGCCAAAGCCACGAGCAGTACTTC
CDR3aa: CASSQSHEQYF

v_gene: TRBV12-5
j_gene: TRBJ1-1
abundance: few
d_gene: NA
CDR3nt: TGTGCCAGTGGGGGCGGGGCAGTGGGTGAAGCTTTCTTT
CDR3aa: CASGGGAVGEAFF

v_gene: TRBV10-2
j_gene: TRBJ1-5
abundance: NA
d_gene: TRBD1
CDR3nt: TGCGCCAGCAGTTACAACAGGGGGAATCAGCCCCAGCATTTT
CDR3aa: CASSYNRGNQPQHF

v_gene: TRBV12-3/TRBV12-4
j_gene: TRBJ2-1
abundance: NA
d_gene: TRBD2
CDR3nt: TGTGCCAGCAGTTACGGGGGGGCAGGTGAGCAGTTCTTC
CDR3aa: CASSYGGAGEQFF

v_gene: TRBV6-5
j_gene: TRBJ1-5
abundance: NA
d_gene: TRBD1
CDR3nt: TGTGCCAGCTGGGACAGCCTATCTCAGCCCCAGCATTTT
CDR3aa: CASWDSLSQPQHF

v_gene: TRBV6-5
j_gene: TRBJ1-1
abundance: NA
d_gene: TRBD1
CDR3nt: TGTGCCAGCAGCGATGACCAGGGGGCTGAAGCTTTCTTT
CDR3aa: CASSDDQGAEAFF

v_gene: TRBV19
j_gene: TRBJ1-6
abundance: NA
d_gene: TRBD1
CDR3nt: TGTGCCAGTAGGGATCCGACAGGGGGTTTAAATTCACCCCTCCACTTT
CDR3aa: CASRDPTGGLNSPLHF

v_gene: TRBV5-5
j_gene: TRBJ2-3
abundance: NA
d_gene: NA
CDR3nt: TGTGCCAGCCTTGCGGCAGGAGGAACAGATACGCAGTATTTT
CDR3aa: CASLAAGGTDTQYF

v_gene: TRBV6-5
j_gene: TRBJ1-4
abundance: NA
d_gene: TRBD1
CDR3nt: TGTGCCAGCAGTTACTACAGGGGAACAGATGAAAAACTGTTTTTT
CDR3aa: CASSYYRGTDEKLFF

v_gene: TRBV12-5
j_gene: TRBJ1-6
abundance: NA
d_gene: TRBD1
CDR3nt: TGTGCTAGTGGTGTACACAGGGGGTCACCCCTCCACTTT
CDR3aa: CASGVHRGSPLHF

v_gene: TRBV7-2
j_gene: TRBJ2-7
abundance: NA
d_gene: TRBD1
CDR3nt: TGTGCCAGCAGCGGGACAGGGGGCGGGTACGAGCAGTACTTC
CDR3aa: CASSGTGGGYEQYF

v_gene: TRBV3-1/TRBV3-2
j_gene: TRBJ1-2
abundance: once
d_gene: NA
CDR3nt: TGTGCCAGCAGCCAAAAAATCCGGGAAAATGGCTACACCTTC
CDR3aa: CASSQKIRENGYTF

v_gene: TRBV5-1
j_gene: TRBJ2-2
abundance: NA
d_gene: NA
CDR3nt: TGCGCCAGCAGCTTGGTTGAGGCAACCGGGGAGCTGTTTTTT
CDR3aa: CASSLVEATGELFF

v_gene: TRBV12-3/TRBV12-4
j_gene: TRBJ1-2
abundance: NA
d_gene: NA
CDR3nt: TGTGCCAGCAGTTTACAGGGTGAGGGCTACACCTTC
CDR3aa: CASSLQGEGYTF

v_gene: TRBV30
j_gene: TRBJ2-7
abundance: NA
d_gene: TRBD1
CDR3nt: TGTGCCTGGGGCAGGGGGACCTACGAGCAGTACTTC
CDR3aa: CAWGRGTYEQYF

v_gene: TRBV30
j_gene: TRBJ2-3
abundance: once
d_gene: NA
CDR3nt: TGTGCCTGGAAGGCCGGAGCCACAGATACGCAGTATTTT
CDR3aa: CAWKAGATDTQYF

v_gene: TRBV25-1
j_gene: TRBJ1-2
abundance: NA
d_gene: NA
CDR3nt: TGTGCCAGCAGTGAATGGGTCAGGGACTATGGCTACACCTTC
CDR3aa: CASSEWVRDYGYTF

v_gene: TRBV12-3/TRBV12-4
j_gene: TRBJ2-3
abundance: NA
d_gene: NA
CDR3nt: TGTGCCAGCAAATTGGGCCGCACAGATACGCAGTATTTT
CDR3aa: CASKLGRTDTQYF

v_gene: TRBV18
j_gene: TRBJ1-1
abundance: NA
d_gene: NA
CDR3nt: TGTGCCAGCTCACCACCGCAGGGGCTTCGGACTGAAGCTTTCTTT
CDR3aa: CASSPPQGLRTEAFF

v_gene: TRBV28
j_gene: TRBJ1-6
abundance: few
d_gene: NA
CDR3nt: TGTGCCAGCAGCTCAGGGAGGAGGGGTTTAGGATCACCCCTCCACTTT
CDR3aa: CASSSGRRGLGSPLHF

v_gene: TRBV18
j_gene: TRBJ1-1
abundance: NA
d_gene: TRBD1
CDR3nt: TGTGCCAGCTCACGCGCAGGGGGTGAGAACACTGAAGCTTTCTTT
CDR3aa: CASSRAGGENTEAFF

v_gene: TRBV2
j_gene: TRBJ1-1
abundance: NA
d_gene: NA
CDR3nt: TGTGCCAGCAGTGAAAGCCGGGACATAGCTGAAGCTTTCTTT
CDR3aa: CASSESRDIAEAFF

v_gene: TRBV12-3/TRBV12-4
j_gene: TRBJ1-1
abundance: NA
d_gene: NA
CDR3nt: TGTGCCAGCAGTTTAGGTAGAAGCACTGAAGCTTTCTTT
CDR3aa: CASSLGRSTEAFF

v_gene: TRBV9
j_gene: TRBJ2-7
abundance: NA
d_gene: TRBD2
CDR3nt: TGTGCCAGCAGCCCAAAAACAGCGGGGGACTACGAGCAGTACTTC
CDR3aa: CASSPKTAGDYEQYF

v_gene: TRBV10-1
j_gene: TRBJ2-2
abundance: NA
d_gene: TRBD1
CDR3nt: TGCGCCAGCAACTCGGGACAGGCAACCGGGGAGCTGTTTTTT
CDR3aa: CASNSGQATGELFF

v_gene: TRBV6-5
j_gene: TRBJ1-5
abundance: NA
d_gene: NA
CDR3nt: TGTGCCAGCAGTTACTCGACGCAGGGCAATCAGCCCCAGCATTTT
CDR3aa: CASSYSTQGNQPQHF

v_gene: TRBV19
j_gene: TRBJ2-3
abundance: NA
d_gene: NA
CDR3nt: TGTGCCAGTAGTATAGGGAAACAGGGCACAGATACGCAGTATTTT
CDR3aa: CASSIGKQGTDTQYF

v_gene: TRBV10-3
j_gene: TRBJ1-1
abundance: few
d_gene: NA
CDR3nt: TGTGCCATCAGTGATACCGAGCTCACTGAAGCTTTCTTT
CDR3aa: CAISDTELTEAFF

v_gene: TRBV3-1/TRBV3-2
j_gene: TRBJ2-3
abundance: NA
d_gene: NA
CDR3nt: TGTGCCAGCAGCCAAGAGGCTAGTGGAACAGATACGCAGTATTTT
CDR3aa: CASSQEASGTDTQYF

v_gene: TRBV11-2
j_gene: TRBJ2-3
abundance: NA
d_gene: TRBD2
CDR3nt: TGTGCCACATGTCCGAGCGGGGATACAGATACGCAGTATTTT
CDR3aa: CATCPSGDTDTQYF

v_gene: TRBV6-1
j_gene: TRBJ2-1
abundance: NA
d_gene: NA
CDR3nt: TGTGCCAGCAGTGAATCCCTACCTTACAATGAGCAGTTCTTC
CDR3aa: CASSESLPYNEQFF

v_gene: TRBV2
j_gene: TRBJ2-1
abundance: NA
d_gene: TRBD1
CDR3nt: TGTGCCAGCGGATCGGACAGGGGCCCCTTCAATGAGCAGTTCTTC
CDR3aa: CASGSDRGPFNEQFF

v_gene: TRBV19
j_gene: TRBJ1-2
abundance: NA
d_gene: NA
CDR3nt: TGTGCCAGTAGTTTTCTGACTTTTAGGGGTGCTGGCTATGGCTACACCTTC
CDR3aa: CASSFLTFRGAGYGYTF

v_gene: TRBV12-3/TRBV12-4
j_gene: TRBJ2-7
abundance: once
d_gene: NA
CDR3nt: TGTGCCAGCAGTTTCTACCAGGGCTACGAGCAGTACTTC
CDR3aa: CASSFYQGYEQYF

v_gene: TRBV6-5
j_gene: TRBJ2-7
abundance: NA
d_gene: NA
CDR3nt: TGTGCCAGCAGTTGGGGGGAAGACGAGCAGTACTTC
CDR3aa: CASSWGEDEQYF

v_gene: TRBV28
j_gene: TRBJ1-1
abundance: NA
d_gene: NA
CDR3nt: TGTGCCAGCAGTCTAAGGGGACAAATCGGGCTCACTGAAGCTTTCTTT
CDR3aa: CASSLRGQIGLTEAFF

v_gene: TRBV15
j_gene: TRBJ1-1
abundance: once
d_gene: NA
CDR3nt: TGTGCCACCAGCAGAGATATTCATCAATTAGGTCGGGGATCTGAAGCTTTCTTT
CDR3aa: CATSRDIHQLGRGSEAFF

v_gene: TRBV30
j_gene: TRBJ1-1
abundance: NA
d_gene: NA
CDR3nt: TGTGCCTGGAGCCTACAGGGATGGGAAGCTTTCTTT
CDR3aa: CAWSLQGWEAFF

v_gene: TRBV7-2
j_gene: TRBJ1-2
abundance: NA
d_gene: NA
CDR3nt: TGTGCCAGCAGCTTACGGGGAGGGGGCTATGGCTACACCTTC
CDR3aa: CASSLRGGGYGYTF

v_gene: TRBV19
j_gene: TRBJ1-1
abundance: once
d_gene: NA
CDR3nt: TGTGCCAGTAGTATAGTCCCCGGAGACACTGAAGCTTTCTTT
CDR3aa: CASSIVPGDTEAFF

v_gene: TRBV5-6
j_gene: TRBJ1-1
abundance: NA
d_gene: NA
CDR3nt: TGTGCCAGCAGCCCCCTCCGGGGTAACCCCTACACTGAAGCTTTCTTT
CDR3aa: CASSPLRGNPYTEAFF

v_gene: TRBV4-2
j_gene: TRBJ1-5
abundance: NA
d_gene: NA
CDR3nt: TGTGCCAGCAGCCAACTACTGACAGGTAATAGCAATCAGCCCCAGCATTTT
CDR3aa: CASSQLLTGNSNQPQHF

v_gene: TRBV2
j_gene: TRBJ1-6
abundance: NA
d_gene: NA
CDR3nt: TGTGCCAGCAGTGAAAGGGGGAAGGATTCACCCCTCCACTTT
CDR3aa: CASSERGKDSPLHF

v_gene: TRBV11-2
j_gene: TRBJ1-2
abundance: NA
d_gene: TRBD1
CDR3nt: TGTGCCAGCAGCTCCATGACAGGGAACTATGGCTACACCTTC
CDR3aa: CASSSMTGNYGYTF

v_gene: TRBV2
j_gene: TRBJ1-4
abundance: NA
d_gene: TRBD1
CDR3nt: TGTGCCAGCAGCGAGTCCCGGGACAGGGTTCGGGGTGAAAAACTGTTTTTT
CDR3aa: CASSESRDRVRGEKLFF

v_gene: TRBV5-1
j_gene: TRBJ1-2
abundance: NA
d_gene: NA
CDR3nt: TGCGCCAGCAGCTTTTTGGGGAGTGATGGCTACACCTTC
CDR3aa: CASSFLGSDGYTF

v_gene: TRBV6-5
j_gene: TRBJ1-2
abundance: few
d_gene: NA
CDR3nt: TGTGCCAGCACCGGGCCGAGGGATGGAGGCTACACCTTC
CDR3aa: CASTGPRDGGYTF

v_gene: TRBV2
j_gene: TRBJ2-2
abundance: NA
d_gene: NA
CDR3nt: TGTGCCAGCAGTGAGAGGGGGTACACCGGGGAGCTGTTTTTT
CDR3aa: CASSERGYTGELFF